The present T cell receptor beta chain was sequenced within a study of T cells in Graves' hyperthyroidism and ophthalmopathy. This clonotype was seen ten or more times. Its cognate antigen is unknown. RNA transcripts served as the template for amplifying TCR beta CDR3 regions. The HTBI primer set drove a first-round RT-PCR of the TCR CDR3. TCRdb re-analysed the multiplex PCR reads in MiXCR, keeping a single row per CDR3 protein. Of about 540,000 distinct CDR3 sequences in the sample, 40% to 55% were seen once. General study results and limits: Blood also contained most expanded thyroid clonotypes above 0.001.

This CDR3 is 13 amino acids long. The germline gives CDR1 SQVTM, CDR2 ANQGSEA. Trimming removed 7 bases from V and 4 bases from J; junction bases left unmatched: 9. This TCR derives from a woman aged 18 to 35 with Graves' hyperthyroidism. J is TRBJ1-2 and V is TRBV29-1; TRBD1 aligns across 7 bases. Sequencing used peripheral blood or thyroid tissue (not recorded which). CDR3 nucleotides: TGCAGCGCCTACAGGGGACTGGGCTATGGCTACACCTTC. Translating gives CSAYRGLGYGYTF.